This TCR beta chain was obtained from a study of OX40 agonist ivuxolimab in advanced cancers. Study details: Partial responses were observed in three patients, of whom one had hepatocellular carcinoma and two had cutaneous melanoma. Study-level results: Clonal expansion was among the lowest in partial responders at 0.1-3.0 mg/kg, especially CD8+. Clonal expansion from baseline to week 6 occurred in both CD4+ and CD8+ T cells.

A remark on this clone: Its antigen is as yet unknown.

The table came from immunoSEQ multiplex PCR; TCRdb's copy has only in-frame clones and leaves some out. The table records about 34,000 clones, about 92% of them present only once. V was pared by 2 bases and J by 3 bases, with 9 bases between. The CDR3 runs to 15 residues. Germline CDR1 and CDR2: SGHRS and YFSETQ. The clonotype comes from an adult with an advanced solid tumor such as melanoma, head and neck, liver or kidney cancer. This specimen was CD4+ or CD8+ T cells sorted from blood, taken in a trial of the OX40 agonist ivuxolimab. This chain links TRBV5-1 with TRBJ2-6; no reliable D call. The CDR3 sequence: CASSLSVGGANVLTF. Written as DNA, the CDR3 is TGCGCCAGCAGCTTAAGCGTGGGTGGGGCCAACGTCCTGACTTTC.